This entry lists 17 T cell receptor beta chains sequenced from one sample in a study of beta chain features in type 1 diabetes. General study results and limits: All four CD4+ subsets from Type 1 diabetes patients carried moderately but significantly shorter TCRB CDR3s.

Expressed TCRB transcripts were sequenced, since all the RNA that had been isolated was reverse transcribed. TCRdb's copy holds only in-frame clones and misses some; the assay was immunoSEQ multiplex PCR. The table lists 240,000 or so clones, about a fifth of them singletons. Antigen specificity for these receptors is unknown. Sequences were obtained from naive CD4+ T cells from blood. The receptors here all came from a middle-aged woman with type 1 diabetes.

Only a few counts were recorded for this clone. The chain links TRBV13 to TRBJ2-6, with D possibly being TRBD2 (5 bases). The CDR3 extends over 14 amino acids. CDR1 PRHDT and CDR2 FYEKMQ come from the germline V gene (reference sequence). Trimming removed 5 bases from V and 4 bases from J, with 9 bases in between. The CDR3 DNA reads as TGTGCCAGCAGCCCACCGGGAGGGGCCAACGTCCTGACTTTC. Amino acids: CASSPPGGANVLTF.

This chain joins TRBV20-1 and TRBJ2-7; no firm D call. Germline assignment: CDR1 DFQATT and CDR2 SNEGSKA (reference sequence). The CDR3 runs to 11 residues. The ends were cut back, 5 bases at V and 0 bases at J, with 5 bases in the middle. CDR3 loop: CSAPSSYEQYF. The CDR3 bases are TGCAGTGCTCCCAGCTCCTACGAGCAGTACTTC.

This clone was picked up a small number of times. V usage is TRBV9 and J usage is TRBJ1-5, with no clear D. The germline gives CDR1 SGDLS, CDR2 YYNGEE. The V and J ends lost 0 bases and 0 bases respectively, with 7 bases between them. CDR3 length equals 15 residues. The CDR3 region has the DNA TGTGCCAGCAGCGTAGACAGTAATAGCAATCAGCCCCAGCATTTT. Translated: CASSVDSNSNQPQHF. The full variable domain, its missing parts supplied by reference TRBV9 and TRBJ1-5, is DSGVTQTPKHLITATGQRVTLRCSPRSGDLSVYWYQQSLDQGLQFLIQYYNGEERAKGNILERFSAQQFPDLHSELNLSSLELGDSALYFCASSVDSNSNQPQHFGDGTRLSIL.

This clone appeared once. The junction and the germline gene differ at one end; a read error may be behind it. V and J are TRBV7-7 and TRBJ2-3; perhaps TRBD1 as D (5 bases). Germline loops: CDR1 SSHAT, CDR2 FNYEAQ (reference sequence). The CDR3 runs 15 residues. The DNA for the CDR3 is TGTGCTAGCAGCCCCTTAGGGGTGTCGACAGATACGCAGTATTTT. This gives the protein CASSPLGVSTDTQYF.

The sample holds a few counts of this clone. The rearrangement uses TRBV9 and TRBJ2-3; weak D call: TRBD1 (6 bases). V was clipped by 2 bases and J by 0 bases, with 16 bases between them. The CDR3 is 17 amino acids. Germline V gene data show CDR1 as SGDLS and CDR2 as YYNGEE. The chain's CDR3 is CASSVISTGISTDTQYF. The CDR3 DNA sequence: TGTGCCAGCAGCGTCATATCGACAGGCATTAGCACAGATACGCAGTATTTT.

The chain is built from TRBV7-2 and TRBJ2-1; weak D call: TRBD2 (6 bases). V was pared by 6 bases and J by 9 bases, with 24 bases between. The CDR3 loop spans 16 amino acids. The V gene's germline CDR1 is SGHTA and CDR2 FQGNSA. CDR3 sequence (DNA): TGTGCCAGCAGGCCCTCCGGGAGCAGGGTTTTAGGTGAGCAGTTCTTC. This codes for CASRPSGSRVLGEQFF.

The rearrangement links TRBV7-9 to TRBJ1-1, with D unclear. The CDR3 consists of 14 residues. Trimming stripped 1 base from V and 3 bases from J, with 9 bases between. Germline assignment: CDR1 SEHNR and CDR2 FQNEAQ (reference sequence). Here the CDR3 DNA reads TGTGCCAGCAGCTTAGTAGTGCAGGACACTGAAGCTTTCTTT. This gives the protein CASSLVVQDTEAFF.

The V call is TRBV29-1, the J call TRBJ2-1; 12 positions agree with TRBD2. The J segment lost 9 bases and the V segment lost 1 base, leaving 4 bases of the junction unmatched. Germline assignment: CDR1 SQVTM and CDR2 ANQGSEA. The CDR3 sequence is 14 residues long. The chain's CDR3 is CSVEASGGALEQFF. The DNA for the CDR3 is TGCAGCGTTGAAGCTAGCGGGGGGGCGCTTGAGCAGTTCTTC.

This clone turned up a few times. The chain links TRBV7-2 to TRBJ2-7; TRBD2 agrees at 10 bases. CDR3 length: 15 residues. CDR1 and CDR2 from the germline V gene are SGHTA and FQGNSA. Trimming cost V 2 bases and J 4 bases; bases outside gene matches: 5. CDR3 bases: TGTGCCAGCAGCTTATGGCTAGCGGGAGAGTACGAGCAGTACTTC. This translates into CASSLWLAGEYEQYF.

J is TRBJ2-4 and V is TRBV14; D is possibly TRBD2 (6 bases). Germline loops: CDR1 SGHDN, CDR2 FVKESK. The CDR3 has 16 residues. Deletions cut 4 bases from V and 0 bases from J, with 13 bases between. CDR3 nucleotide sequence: TGTGCCAGCAGCCCCGGAGGAGGGCTAGCCAAAAACATTCAGTACTTC. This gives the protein CASSPGGGLAKNIQYF.

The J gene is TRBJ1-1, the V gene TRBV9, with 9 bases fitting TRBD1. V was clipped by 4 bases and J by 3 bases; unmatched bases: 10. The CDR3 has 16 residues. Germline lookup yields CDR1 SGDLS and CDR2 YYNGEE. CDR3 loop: CASSSSPGQGHTEAFF. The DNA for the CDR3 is TGTGCCAGCAGCTCTTCCCCCGGACAGGGGCACACTGAAGCTTTCTTT.

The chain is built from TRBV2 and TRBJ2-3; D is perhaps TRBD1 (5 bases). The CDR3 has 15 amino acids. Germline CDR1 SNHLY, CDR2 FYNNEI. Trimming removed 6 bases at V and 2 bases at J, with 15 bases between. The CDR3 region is CASSGSARDTDTQYF. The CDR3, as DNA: TGTGCCAGCAGCGGGTCCGCCAGGGACACAGATACGCAGTATTTT.

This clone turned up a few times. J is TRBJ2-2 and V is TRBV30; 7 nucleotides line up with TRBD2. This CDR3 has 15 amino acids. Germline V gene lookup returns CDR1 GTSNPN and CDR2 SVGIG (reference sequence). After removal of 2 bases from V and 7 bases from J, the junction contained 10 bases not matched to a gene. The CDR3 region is CAWSRPVTSNGELFF. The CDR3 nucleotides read TGTGCCTGGAGTCGTCCCGTGACTAGCAACGGGGAGCTGTTTTTT.

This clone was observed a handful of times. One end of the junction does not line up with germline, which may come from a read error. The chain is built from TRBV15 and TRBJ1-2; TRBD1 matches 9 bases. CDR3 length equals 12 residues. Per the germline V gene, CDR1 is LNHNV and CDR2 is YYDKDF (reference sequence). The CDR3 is CATSRDRGQGSF. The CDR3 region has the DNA TGTGCCACCAGCAGAGATCGGGGACAGGGCTCCTTC.

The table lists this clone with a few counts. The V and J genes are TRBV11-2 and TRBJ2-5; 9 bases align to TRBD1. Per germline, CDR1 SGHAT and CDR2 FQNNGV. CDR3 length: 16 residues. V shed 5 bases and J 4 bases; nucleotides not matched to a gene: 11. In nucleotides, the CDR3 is TGTGCCAGCAGCCCCCGGGCTGGGACAGGGAGAGAGACCCAGTACTTC. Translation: CASSPRAGTGRETQYF.

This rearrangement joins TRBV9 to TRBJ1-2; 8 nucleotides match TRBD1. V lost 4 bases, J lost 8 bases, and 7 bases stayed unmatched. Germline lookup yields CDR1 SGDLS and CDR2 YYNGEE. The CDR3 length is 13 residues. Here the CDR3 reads CASSPTGGQGYTF. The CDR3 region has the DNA TGTGCCAGCAGCCCCACAGGGGGACAAGGCTACACCTTC.

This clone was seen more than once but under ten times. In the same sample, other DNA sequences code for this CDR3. In nucleotides, the CDR3 is TGCGCCAGCAGCCAAGAACGGGGGAACACTGAAGCTTTCTTT. Protein: CASSQERGNTEAFF. The chain couples TRBV4-3 to TRBJ1-1; D gene unclear. Germline CDR1 and CDR2: LGHNA and YSLEER. V lost 0 bases and J lost 1, with 6 bases in between. The CDR3 totals 14 residues.